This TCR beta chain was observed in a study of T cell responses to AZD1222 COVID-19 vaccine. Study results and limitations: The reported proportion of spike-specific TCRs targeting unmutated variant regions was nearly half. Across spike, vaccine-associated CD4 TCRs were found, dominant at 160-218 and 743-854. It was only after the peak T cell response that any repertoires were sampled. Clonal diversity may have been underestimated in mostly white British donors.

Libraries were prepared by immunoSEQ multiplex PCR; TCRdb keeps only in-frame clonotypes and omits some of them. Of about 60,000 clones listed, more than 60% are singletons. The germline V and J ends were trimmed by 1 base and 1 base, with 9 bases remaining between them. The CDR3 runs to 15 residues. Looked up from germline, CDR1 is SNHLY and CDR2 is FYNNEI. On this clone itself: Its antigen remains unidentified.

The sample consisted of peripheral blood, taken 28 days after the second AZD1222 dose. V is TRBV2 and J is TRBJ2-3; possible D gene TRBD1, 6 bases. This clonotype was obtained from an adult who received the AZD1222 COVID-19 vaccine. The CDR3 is CASSEGRGRTDTQYF. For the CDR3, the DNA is TGTGCCAGCAGTGAAGGCAGGGGACGCACAGATACGCAGTATTTT. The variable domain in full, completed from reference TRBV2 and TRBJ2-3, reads EPEVTQTPSHQVTQMGQEVILRCVPISNHLYFYWYRQILGQKVEFLVSFYNNEISEKSEIFDDQFSVERPDGSNFTLKIRSTKLEDSAMYFCASSEGRGRTDTQYFGPGTRLTVL.